Listed below are T cell receptor beta chains from one sample, sequenced in a study of siplizumab effects on memory and regulatory T cells. Repertoires were generated with immunoSEQ multiplex PCR, while TCRdb's copy carries only in-frame clones and drops some. This repertoire shows 85,000 or so clones, roughly 94% found once; its top ten account for approximately 17%. Material for sequencing was CD8+ T cells sorted from blood. The source of these receptors is a human donor in good health. Both conserved end residues are part of each CDR3. The order of the fields is V gene, clone size, J gene, D gene, CDR3 protein, CDR3 DNA. The D gene is left open where the match is weak. Size is omitted from some rows. Given values are once, few, many or a class for expanded clones.

TRBV7-2	-	TRBJ2-7	TRBD1	CASSAGQGAYEQYF	TGTGCCAGCAGCGCAGGACAGGGGGCCTACGAGCAGTACTTC
TRBV27	-	TRBJ2-7	TRBD1	CASSSPGTGAYEQYF	TGTGCCAGCAGTTCTCCCGGGACAGGCGCCTACGAGCAGTACTTC
TRBV7-8	-	TRBJ2-7	TRBD1	CASSLGQGVWGEQYF	TGTGCCAGCAGCTTAGGACAGGGAGTTTGGGGCGAGCAGTACTTC
TRBV15	-	TRBJ2-1	TRBD2	CATSRDREGLNEQFF	TGTGCCACCAGCAGAGACCGGGAGGGCCTCAATGAGCAGTTCTTC
TRBV2	-	TRBJ2-7	-	CALNSGQSYEQYF	TGTGCCCTAAACAGCGGACAGTCCTACGAGCAGTACTTC
TRBV4-2	-	TRBJ2-2	-	CASTANTGELFF	TGTGCCAGCACCGCGAACACCGGGGAGCTGTTTTTT
TRBV9	-	TRBJ2-7	TRBD1	CASSGDRGRSYEQYF	TGTGCCAGCAGCGGCGACAGGGGGCGTTCCTACGAGCAGTACTTC
TRBV9	-	TRBJ2-1	TRBD1	CASSAGGQGYNEQFF	TGTGCCAGCAGCGCGGGGGGACAGGGCTACAATGAGCAGTTCTTC
TRBV19	-	TRBJ2-7	TRBD1	CASSSGQGYEQYF	TGTGCCAGTAGCTCGGGACAGGGCTACGAGCAGTACTTC
TRBV27	-	TRBJ2-7	TRBD1	CASRDRGTGIYEQYF	TGTGCCAGCAGGGATAGGGGGACAGGGATCTACGAGCAGTACTTC
TRBV19	-	TRBJ2-1	-	CASSFTIERSYNEQFF	TGTGCCAGTAGTTTCACGATTGAGCGTTCCTACAATGAGCAGTTCTTC
TRBV29-1	-	TRBJ2-1	-	CSVEPSHGGYNEQFF	TGCAGCGTTGAACCAAGCCATGGGGGCTACAATGAGCAGTTCTTC
TRBV18	-	TRBJ2-7	-	CASSPPRGDTRSYEQYF	TGTGCCAGCTCACCACCGAGGGGGGACACCCGCTCCTACGAGCAGTACTTC
TRBV30	-	TRBJ1-4	TRBD1	CAWSWTGMEKLFF	TGTGCCTGGAGTTGGACAGGGATGGAAAAACTGTTTTTT
TRBV4-1	-	TRBJ1-4	-	CASSREPGTSEKLFF	TGCGCCAGCAGCCGAGAACCCGGGACGTCTGAAAAACTGTTTTTT
TRBV11-2	few	TRBJ2-7	-	CASSLAGPSYEQYF	TGTGCCAGCAGCTTAGCGGGACCCTCCTACGAGCAGTACTTC
TRBV5-1	-	TRBJ2-2	-	CASSLPGYTGELFF	TGCGCCAGCAGCTTGCCCGGATACACCGGGGAGCTGTTTTTT
TRBV15	-	TRBJ2-6	TRBD1	CATGTGGANVLTF	TGTGCCACAGGGACAGGAGGGGCCAACGTCCTGACTTTC
TRBV5-1	-	TRBJ1-2	TRBD1	CASSLGQGAQGYTF	TGCGCCAGCAGCTTAGGACAGGGGGCGCAAGGCTACACCTTC
TRBV28	-	TRBJ2-7	-	CASRIDGSYEQYF	TGTGCCAGCAGGATTGACGGATCCTACGAGCAGTACTTC
TRBV19	-	TRBJ2-7	TRBD1	CASSPTGVEQYF	TGTGCCAGTAGCCCGACAGGGGTTGAGCAGTACTTC
TRBV6-1	-	TRBJ1-2	-	CASSEVGSYGYTF	TGTGCCAGCAGTGAAGTGGGGTCCTATGGCTACACCTTC
TRBV5-4	-	TRBJ2-1	TRBD2	CASSLAPPAGEGNEQFF	TGTGCCAGCAGCTTGGCCCCCCCAGCGGGAGAAGGGAATGAGCAGTTCTTC
TRBV27	-	TRBJ2-3	TRBD2	CASSWLADSDTQYF	TGTGCCAGCAGTTGGCTAGCGGACTCAGATACGCAGTATTTT
TRBV28	-	TRBJ2-3	TRBD2	CASSLGREAVADTQYF	TGTGCCAGCAGTTTAGGTCGGGAGGCGGTCGCAGATACGCAGTATTTT
TRBV6-1	-	TRBJ1-1	-	CASTDRLNTEAFF	TGTGCCAGCACGGACCGATTGAACACTGAAGCTTTCTTT
TRBV28	-	TRBJ2-7	-	CASSPSLIEQYF	TGTGCCAGCAGCCCCTCGTTGATCGAGCAGTACTTC
TRBV4-2	-	TRBJ2-7	TRBD2	CASSQGELAGGYEQYF	TGTGCCAGCAGCCAAGGGGAACTAGCGGGAGGCTACGAGCAGTACTTC
TRBV11-2	-	TRBJ2-1	TRBD2	CASSNPTSGDPYNEQFF	TGTGCCAGCAGCAACCCGACTAGCGGGGATCCCTACAATGAGCAGTTCTTC
TRBV6-5	-	TRBJ2-3	-	CASTLGPFTDTQYF	TGTGCCAGCACCCTCGGTCCCTTCACAGATACGCAGTATTTT
TRBV18	-	TRBJ2-7	-	CASSPSGTGYEQYF	TGTGCCAGCTCACCAAGCGGGACAGGCTACGAGCAGTACTTC
TRBV13	-	TRBJ2-7	TRBD1	CASSQPGQEVYEQYF	TGTGCCAGCAGCCAACCGGGACAGGAGGTCTACGAGCAGTACTTC
TRBV9	-	TRBJ2-3	-	CASSVALGGLSTDTQYF	TGTGCCAGCAGCGTAGCTCTCGGGGGGCTTAGCACAGATACGCAGTATTTT
TRBV30	-	TRBJ1-3	-	CAWSDGASGNTIYF	TGTGCCTGGAGTGATGGAGCCTCTGGAAACACCATATATTTT
TRBV7-3	-	TRBJ2-2	-	CASSLTPQANTGELFF	TGTGCCAGCAGCTTAACCCCTCAAGCGAACACCGGGGAGCTGTTTTTT
TRBV14	-	TRBJ1-2	-	CASSQQVSWGYTF	TGTGCCAGCAGCCAACAGGTTTCGTGGGGCTACACCTTC
TRBV10-1	few	TRBJ2-7	TRBD1	CASSESWTGEYF	TGCGCCAGCAGTGAATCTTGGACAGGGGAGTACTTC